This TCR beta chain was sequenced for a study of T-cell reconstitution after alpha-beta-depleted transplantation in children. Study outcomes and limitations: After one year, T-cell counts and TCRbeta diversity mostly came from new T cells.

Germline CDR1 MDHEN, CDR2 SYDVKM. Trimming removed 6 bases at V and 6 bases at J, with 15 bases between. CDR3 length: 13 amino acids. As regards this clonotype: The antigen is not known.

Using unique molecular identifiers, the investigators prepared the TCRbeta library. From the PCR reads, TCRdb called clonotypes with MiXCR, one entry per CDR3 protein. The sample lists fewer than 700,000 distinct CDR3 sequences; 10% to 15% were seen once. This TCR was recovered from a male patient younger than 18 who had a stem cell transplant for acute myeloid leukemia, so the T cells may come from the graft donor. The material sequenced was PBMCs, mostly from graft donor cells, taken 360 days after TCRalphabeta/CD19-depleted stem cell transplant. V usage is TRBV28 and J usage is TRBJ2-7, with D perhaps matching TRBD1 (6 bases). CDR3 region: CASRGGRYAEQYF. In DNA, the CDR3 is TGTGCCAGCAGAGGGGGACGATATGCCGAGCAGTACTTC.